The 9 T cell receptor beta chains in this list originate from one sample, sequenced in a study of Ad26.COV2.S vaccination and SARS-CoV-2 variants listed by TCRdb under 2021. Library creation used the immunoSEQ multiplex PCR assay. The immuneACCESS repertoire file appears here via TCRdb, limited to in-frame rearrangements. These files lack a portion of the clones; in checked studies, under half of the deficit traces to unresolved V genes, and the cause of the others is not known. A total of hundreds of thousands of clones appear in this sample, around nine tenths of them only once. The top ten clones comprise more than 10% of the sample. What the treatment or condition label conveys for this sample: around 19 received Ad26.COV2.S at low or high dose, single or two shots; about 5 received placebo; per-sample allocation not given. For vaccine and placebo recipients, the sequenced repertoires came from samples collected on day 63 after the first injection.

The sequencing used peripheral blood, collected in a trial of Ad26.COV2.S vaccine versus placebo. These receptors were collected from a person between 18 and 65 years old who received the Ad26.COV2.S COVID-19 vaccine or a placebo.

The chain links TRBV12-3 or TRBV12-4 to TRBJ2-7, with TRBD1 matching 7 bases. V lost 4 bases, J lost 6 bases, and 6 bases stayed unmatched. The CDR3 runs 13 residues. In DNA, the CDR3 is TGTGCCAGCAGTTCCCGACAGGGACGCGAGCAGTACTTC. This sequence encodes CASSSRQGREQYF.

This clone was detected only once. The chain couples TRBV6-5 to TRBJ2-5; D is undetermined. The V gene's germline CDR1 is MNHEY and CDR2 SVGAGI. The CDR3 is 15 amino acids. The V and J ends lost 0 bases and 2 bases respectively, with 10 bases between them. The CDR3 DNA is TGTGCCAGCAGTTACTCGCCCAGTCCACAAGAGACCCAGTACTTC. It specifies CASSYSPSPQETQYF.

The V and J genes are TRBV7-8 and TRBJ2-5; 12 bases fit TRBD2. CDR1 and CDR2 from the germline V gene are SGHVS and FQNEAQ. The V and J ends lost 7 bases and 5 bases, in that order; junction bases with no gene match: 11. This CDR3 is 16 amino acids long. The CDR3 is CASTPRTSGNGETQYF. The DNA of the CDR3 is TGTGCCAGCACCCCCCGGACTAGCGGGAATGGCGAGACCCAGTACTTC.

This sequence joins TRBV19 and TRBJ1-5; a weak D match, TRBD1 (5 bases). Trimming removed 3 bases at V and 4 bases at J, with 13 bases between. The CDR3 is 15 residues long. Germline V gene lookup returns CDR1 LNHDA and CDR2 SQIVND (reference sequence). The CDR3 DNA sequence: TGTGCCAGTAGTATTTCTGGGGGGAAGAATCAGCCCCAGCATTTT. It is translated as CASSISGGKNQPQHF.

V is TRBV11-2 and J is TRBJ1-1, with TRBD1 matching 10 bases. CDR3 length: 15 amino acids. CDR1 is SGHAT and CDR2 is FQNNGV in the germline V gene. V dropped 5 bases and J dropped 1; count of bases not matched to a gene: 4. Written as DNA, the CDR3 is TGTGCCAGCAGCAACAGGGACAGGGGGAACACTGAAGCTTTCTTT. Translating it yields CASSNRDRGNTEAFF.

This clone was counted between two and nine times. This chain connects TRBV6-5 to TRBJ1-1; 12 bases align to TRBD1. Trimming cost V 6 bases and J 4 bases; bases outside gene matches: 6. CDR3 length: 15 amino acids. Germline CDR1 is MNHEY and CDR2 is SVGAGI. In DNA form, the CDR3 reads TGTGCCAGCAGGCCGGGACAGGGGGCATTCACTGAAGCTTTCTTT. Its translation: CASRPGQGAFTEAFF.

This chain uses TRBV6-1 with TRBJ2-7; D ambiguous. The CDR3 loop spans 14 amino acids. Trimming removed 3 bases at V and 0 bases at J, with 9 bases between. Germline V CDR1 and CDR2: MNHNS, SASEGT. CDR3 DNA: TGTGCCAGCAGTGATCTCCGGGTCTCCTACGAGCAGTACTTC. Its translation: CASSDLRVSYEQYF.

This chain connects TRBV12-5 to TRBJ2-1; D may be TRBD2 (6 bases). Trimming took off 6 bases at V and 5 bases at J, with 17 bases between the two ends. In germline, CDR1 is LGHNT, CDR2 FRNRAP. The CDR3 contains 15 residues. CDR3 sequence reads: CASGRGSGVNNEQFF. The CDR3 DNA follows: TGTGCTAGTGGCCGCGGGTCGGGAGTGAACAATGAGCAGTTCTTC.

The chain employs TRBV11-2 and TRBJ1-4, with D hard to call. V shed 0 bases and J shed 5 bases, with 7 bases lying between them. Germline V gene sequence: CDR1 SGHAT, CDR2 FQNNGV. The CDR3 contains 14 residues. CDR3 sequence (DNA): TGTGCCAGCAGCTTAGATCCCGGGAATGAAAAACTGTTTTTT. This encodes CASSLDPGNEKLFF.